The sequence of this T cell receptor (beta chain) was determined in a study of T cells in Graves' hyperthyroidism and ophthalmopathy. Study-level points and caveats: A 13 V-J model separated ophthalmopathy from stable hyperthyroidism.

Turning to this clonotype: Its antigen is unidentified.

Authors of the study amplified TCR beta CDR3 regions from RNA transcripts. The HTBI primer set was used in a first-round RT-PCR of the TCR CDR3. TCRdb fed the multiplex PCR reads into MiXCR, producing one record per CDR3 protein. The sample lists about 680,000 distinct CDR3 sequences; roughly a third were seen once. Germline V gives CDR1 SGHDN, CDR2 FVKESK. The CDR3 has 15 residues. Deletions cut 3 bases from V and 3 bases from J, with 14 bases between. This receptor was identified in a woman aged 40 to 55 with Graves' hyperthyroidism. The chain uses TRBV14 and TRBJ2-5, with D perhaps being TRBD1 or TRBD2 (6 bases each). The source material was blood. The DNA of the CDR3 is TGTGCCAGCAGCCAGTTGGGGGGCGGGGAAGAGACCCAGTACTTC. It yields the protein CASSQLGGGEETQYF. Using reference TRBV14 and TRBJ2-5 for the parts outside the CDR3, the full variable domain is EAGVTQFPSHSVIEKGQTVTLRCDPISGHDNLYWYRRVMGKEIKFLLHFVKESKQDESGMPNNRFLAERTGGTYSTLKVQPAELEDSGVYFCASSQLGGGEETQYFGPGTRLLVL.